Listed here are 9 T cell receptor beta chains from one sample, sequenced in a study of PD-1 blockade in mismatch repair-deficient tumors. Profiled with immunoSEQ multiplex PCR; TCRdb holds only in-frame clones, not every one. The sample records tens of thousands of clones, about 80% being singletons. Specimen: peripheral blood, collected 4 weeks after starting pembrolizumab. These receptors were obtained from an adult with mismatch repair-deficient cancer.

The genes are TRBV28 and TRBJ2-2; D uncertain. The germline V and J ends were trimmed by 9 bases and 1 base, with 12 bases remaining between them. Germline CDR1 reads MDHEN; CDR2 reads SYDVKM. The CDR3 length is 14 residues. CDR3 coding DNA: TGTGCCAGTACAGAAATCATGAACACCGGGGAGCTGTTTTTT. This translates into CASTEIMNTGELFF.

CDR3 DNA sequence: TGTGCCAGCAGTCCCCGGACTAGCGGGTACTACGAGCAGTACTTC. Translating it yields CASSPRTSGYYEQYF. The rearrangement uses TRBV6-5 and TRBJ2-7; TRBD2 agrees at 11 bases. CDR3 size: 15 residues. V shed 5 bases and J 3 bases; nucleotides not matched to a gene: 6. Looked up from germline, CDR1 is MNHEY and CDR2 is SVGAGI.

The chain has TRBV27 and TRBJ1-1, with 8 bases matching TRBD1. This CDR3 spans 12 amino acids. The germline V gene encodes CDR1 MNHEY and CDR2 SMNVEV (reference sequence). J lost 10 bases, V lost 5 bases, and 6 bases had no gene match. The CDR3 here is CASSPGQGAAFF. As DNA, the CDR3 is TGTGCCAGCAGTCCAGGACAGGGTGCAGCTTTCTTT.

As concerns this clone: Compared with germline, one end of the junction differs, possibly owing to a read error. CDR3 DNA: TGTGCTAGCAGCTTTGTGGTGAGGAGGACCTCTGGAAACACCATATATTTT. Translation: CASSFVVRRTSGNTIYF. V gene TRBV7-7 combines with J gene TRBJ1-3; no reliable D call. This CDR3 comprises 17 residues. Looked up from germline, CDR1 is SSHAT and CDR2 is FNYEAQ (reference sequence).

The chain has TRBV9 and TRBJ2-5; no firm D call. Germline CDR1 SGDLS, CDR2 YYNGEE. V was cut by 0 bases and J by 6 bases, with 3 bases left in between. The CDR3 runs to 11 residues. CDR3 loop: CASSVGQTQYF. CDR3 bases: TGTGCCAGCAGCGTAGGGCAGACCCAGTACTTC.

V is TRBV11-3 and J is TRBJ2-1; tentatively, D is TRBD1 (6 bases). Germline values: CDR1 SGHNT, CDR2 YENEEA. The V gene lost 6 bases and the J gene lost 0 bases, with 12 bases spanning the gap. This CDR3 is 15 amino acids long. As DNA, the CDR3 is TGTGCCAGCAGTTTGAACAGGGCCTCCTACAATGAGCAGTTCTTC. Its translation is CASSLNRASYNEQFF.

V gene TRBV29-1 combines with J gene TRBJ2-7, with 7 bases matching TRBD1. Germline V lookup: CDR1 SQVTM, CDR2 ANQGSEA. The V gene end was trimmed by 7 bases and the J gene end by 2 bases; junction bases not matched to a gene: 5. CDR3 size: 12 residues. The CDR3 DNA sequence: TGCAGCGCCGAGGGGGCAACCTACGAGCAGTACTTC. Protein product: CSAEGATYEQYF.

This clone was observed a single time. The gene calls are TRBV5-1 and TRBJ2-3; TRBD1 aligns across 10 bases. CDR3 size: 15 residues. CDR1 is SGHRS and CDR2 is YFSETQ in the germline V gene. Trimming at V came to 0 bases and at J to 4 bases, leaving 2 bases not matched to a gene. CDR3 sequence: CASSLVGTGADTQYF. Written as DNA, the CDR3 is TGCGCCAGCAGCTTGGTTGGGACAGGGGCAGATACGCAGTATTTT.

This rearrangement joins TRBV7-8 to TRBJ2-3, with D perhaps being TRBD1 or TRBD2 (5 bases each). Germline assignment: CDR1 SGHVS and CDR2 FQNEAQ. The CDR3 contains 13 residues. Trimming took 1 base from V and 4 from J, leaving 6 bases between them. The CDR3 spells CASSLGGADTQYF. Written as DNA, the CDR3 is TGTGCCAGCAGCTTAGGAGGGGCAGATACGCAGTATTTT.